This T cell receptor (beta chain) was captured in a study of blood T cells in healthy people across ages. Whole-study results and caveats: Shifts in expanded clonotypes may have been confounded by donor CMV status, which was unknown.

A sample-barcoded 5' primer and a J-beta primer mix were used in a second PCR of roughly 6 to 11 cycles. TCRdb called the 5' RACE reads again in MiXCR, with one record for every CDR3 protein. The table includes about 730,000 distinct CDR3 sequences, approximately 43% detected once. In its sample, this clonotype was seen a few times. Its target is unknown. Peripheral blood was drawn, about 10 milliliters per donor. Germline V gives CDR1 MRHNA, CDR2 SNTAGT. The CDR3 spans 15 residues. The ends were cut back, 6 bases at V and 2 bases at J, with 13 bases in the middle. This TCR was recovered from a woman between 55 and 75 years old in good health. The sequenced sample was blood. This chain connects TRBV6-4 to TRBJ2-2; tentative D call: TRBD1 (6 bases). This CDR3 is CASSREGVNTGELFF. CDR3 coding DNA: TGTGCCAGCAGCCGAGAGGGGGTCAACACCGGGGAGCTGTTTTTT.